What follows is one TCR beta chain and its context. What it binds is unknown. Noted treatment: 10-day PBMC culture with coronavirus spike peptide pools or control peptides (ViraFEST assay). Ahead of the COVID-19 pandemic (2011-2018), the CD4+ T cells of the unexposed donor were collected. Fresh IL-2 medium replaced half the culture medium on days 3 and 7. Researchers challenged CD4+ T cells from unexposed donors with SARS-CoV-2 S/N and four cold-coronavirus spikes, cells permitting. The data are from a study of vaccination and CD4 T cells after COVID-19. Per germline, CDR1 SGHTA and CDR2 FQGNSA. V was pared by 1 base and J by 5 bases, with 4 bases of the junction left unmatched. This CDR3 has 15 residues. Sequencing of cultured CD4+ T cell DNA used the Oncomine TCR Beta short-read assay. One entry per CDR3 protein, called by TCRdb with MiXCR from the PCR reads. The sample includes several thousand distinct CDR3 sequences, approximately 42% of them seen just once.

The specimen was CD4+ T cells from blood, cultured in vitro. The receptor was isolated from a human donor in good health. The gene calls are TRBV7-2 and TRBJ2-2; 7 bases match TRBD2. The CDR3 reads CASSLGGEGTGELFF. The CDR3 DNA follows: TGTGCCAGCAGCTTAGGAGGGGAGGGTACCGGGGAGCTGTTTTTT.